This paragraph covers one T cell receptor (beta chain) sequence. Antigen: not known. CDR3 size: 15 residues. Germline lookup yields CDR1 SGHRS and CDR2 YFSETQ. V dropped 0 bases and J dropped 6 bases, with 13 bases sitting between them. The method was immunoSEQ multiplex PCR; TCRdb's version includes in-frame clones alone and lacks a portion of them. In the table there are fewer than 3,000 clones, approximately 88% of which are singletons. This entry belongs to a study of chemoradiotherapy in HPV16-positive cancers. Study observations and caveats: In HPV16-positive patients, HPV-responsive T-cell expansion tracked better recurrence-free survival. During treatment, candidate HPV-specific clones and E7-related motifs expanded in tumor. HPV-specific T cells were functionally defined from only two HPV16-positive patients.

Sequenced material: tumor tissue, taken from a patient who underwent chemoradiotherapy. The chain uses TRBV5-1 and TRBJ2-1, with D perhaps matching TRBD2 (5 bases). The receptor's source is a human donor with HPV-associated anogenital cancer. The CDR3 sequence: CASSLVGRSRNEQFF. CDR3 DNA sequence: TGCGCCAGCAGCTTGGTAGGGAGATCCCGCAATGAGCAGTTCTTC.